The next 32 T cell receptor beta chains were all read from a single sample in a study of blood T cell repertoires in COVID-19. This table comes from immunoSEQ multiplex PCR, and its TCRdb copy is limited to in-frame clones, with some not included. The sample shows a few hundred thousand clones, 89% of them seen only once. Sample: peripheral blood. The receptors come from a man in his fifties with acute or convalescent COVID-19.

J is TRBJ1-1 and V is TRBV7-3; D remains unclear. Germline-derived CDR1 and CDR2 are SGHTA and FQGTGA. CDR3 length: 15 residues. Trimming removed 2 bases from V and 3 bases from J, with 13 bases in between. The CDR3 is CASSLGPADYTEAFF. The CDR3 nucleotides read TGTGCCAGCAGCTTAGGCCCGGCAGACTACACTGAAGCTTTCTTT.

CDR3 residues: CASSEVGDSYEQYF. The CDR3 DNA reads as TGTGCCAGCAGTGAAGTCGGGGACTCCTACGAGCAGTACTTC. The chain is built from TRBV6-1 and TRBJ2-7; weak D call: TRBD2 (5 bases). The CDR3 runs to 14 residues. Trimming pared 1 base from V and 0 bases from J, leaving 7 bases between. CDR1 and CDR2 (germline): MNHNS, SASEGT.

This rearrangement joins TRBV11-3 to TRBJ2-1, with D perhaps TRBD2 (5 bases). The CDR3 loop spans 18 amino acids. Germline V gives CDR1 SGHNT, CDR2 YENEEA. V was pared by 1 base and J by 8 bases, with 24 bases between. Here the CDR3 reads CASSLGGSFQRRTDEQFF. The CDR3 DNA reads TGTGCCAGCAGCTTAGGAGGGAGTTTCCAAAGGAGAACAGATGAGCAGTTCTTC.

To note about this clone: In the same sample, other DNA sequences code for this CDR3. This chain connects TRBV30 to TRBJ1-2, with TRBD1 as a possible D gene (5 bases). The germline gives CDR1 GTSNPN, CDR2 SVGIG (reference sequence). There are 11 residues in the CDR3. V dropped 2 bases and J dropped 4 bases, with 5 bases sitting between them. CDR3 loop: CAWSRGYGYTF. Written as DNA, the CDR3 is TGTGCCTGGAGTAGGGGCTATGGCTACACCTTC.

The chain has TRBV18 and TRBJ2-3, with TRBD2 matching over 12 bases. The CDR3 is 16 residues long. Germline V gene sequence: CDR1 KGHSH, CDR2 LQKENI. V dropped 3 bases and J dropped 5; count of bases not matched to a gene: 6. The DNA of the CDR3 is TGTGCCAGCTCACCCGGACTAGCGGGGATAGGAGATACGCAGTATTTT. It translates to CASSPGLAGIGDTQYF.

V and J are TRBV5-1 and TRBJ2-1; 7 nucleotides agree with TRBD1. With 0 bases clipped from V and 7 bases from J, the junction kept 4 bases outside the gene matches. The CDR3 totals 14 residues. The V gene's germline CDR1 is SGHRS and CDR2 YFSETQ. The CDR3: CASSLETGVNEQFF. The CDR3 DNA reads as TGCGCCAGCAGCTTGGAAACAGGGGTGAATGAGCAGTTCTTC.

The rearrangement joins TRBV19 to TRBJ1-2; maybe TRBD1 (6 bases). The CDR3 is 15 residues long. V was pared by 5 bases and J by 3 bases, with 16 bases between. Germline V gene lookup returns CDR1 LNHDA and CDR2 SQIVND (reference sequence). The CDR3 DNA sequence: TGTGCCAGTAGTCCGGGGAACAGGGTATACTATGGCTACACCTTC. Translation: CASSPGNRVYYGYTF.

This clone has a handful of counts. The chain links TRBV18 to TRBJ2-7; 7 bases are a match to TRBD1. The CDR3 runs to 15 residues. Germline CDR1 KGHSH, CDR2 LQKENI. Trimming took 3 bases from V and 0 from J; bases not matched to a gene: 5. CDR3 in DNA: TGTGCCAGCTCACCGATAACAGGGGCCTCCTACGAGCAGTACTTC. Translating gives CASSPITGASYEQYF.

The rearrangement joins TRBV30 to TRBJ1-1; 7 bases match TRBD1. Germline-derived CDR1 and CDR2 are GTSNPN and SVGIG (reference sequence). The CDR3 covers 17 residues. V trimming: 3 bases; J trimming: 2 bases; junction bases outside the gene matches: 15. The CDR3 sequence: CAWRDPGQRGSNTEAFF. CDR3 bases: TGTGCCTGGAGAGATCCGGGACAGAGGGGCTCCAACACTGAAGCTTTCTTT.

The J gene is TRBJ1-2, the V gene TRBV19; D not resolved. The CDR3 is 15 amino acids. Germline V gives CDR1 LNHDA, CDR2 SQIVND (reference sequence). The germline V and J ends were trimmed by 3 bases and 4 bases, with 15 bases remaining between them. The CDR3 region is CASSIRVPGSYGYTF. CDR3 sequence (DNA): TGTGCCAGTAGTATTCGGGTTCCGGGGAGCTATGGCTACACCTTC.

This clone came up a few times. V is TRBV5-1 and J is TRBJ2-7; weak D call: TRBD1 (6 bases). The length of the CDR3 is 13 residues. Germline assignment: CDR1 SGHRS and CDR2 YFSETQ. V was pared by 0 bases and J by 7 bases, with 11 bases between. The CDR3 DNA reads as TGCGCCAGCAGCTTGGGTAAGCAGGGGGAGCAGTACTTC. This codes for CASSLGKQGEQYF.

V is TRBV5-1 and J is TRBJ1-4, with 11 bases fitting TRBD1. This CDR3 is 13 amino acids long. CDR1 is SGHRS, CDR2 YFSETQ, per germline. Germline trimming cut 4 bases from V and 11 bases from J; bases unmatched to any gene: 4. The CDR3 is CASSTGQGGKLFF. The CDR3 DNA reads TGCGCCAGCAGCACGGGACAGGGGGGTAAACTGTTTTTT.

The V call is TRBV2, the J call TRBJ1-2; 8 bases fit TRBD1. This CDR3 has 14 residues. J gave up 3 bases and V 8 bases, and 8 bases lay outside the gene matches. The germline gives CDR1 SNHLY, CDR2 FYNNEI. CDR3 loop: CASQGRQGYYGYTF. For the CDR3, the DNA is TGTGCCAGCCAAGGTAGACAGGGGTACTATGGCTACACCTTC.

The chain is built from TRBV30 and TRBJ1-6; 10 positions agree with TRBD1. CDR3 length: 13 residues. Unmatched junction bases numbered 2, after V lost 5 bases and J lost 7 bases. Looked up from germline, CDR1 is GTSNPN and CDR2 is SVGIG (reference sequence). The CDR3 sequence: CAWEGQGNSPLHF. In DNA form, the CDR3 reads TGTGCCTGGGAGGGACAGGGGAATTCACCCCTCCACTTT.

The rearrangement uses TRBV5-1 and TRBJ2-7, with 10 bases identical to TRBD2. Germline values: CDR1 SGHRS, CDR2 YFSETQ. J gave up 7 bases and V 2 bases, and 6 bases lay outside the gene matches. The CDR3 is 14 amino acids. CDR3: CASSLGLAGDEQYF. For the CDR3, the DNA is TGCGCCAGCAGCTTAGGGCTAGCGGGGGATGAGCAGTACTTC.

This chain connects TRBV2 to TRBJ1-2, with TRBD1 matching 7 bases. Germline V CDR1 and CDR2: SNHLY, FYNNEI. Trimming at V came to 5 bases and at J to 0 bases, leaving 6 bases not matched to a gene. This CDR3 is built from 15 residues. DNA of the CDR3: TGTGCCAGCAGTCCAACAGGGGTTACTAACTATGGCTACACCTTC. Its translation: CASSPTGVTNYGYTF.

This clone was found once. The chain carries TRBV6-5 and TRBJ2-2, with D perhaps matching TRBD2 (6 bases). V was shortened by 6 bases and J by 5 bases, with 16 bases between the two germline ends. From germline, CDR1 is MNHEY and CDR2 SVGAGI. The CDR3 is 15 amino acids. CDR3 protein: CASSRILGGTGELFF. DNA of the CDR3: TGTGCCAGCAGCCGAATCCTGGGGGGTACCGGGGAGCTGTTTTTT.

This chain uses TRBV30 with TRBJ1-6; D unresolved. The V end lost 4 bases, the J end lost 8 bases, and 12 bases lay between the germline ends. This CDR3 is 13 amino acids long. From germline, CDR1 is GTSNPN and CDR2 SVGIG (reference sequence). CDR3: CAWMLQEDSPLHF. CDR3 bases: TGTGCCTGGATGTTACAAGAAGATTCACCCCTCCACTTT.

This clone was recorded only once. This same CDR3 is encoded by further DNA sequences in the sample. The chain carries TRBV11-2 and TRBJ2-7, with a tentative D call TRBD1 (6 bases). Germline CDR1 and CDR2: SGHAT and FQNNGV. Between the trimmed V and J ends, which lost 3 bases and 3 bases, there was a span of 9 bases. This CDR3 is 13 amino acids long. The CDR3 is CASSLAGVYEQYF. The CDR3, as DNA: TGTGCCAGCAGCTTGGCAGGGGTCTACGAGCAGTACTTC.

V and J are TRBV27 and TRBJ2-3; 11 bases match TRBD2. The CDR3 has 19 residues. V shed 5 bases and J 2 bases; nucleotides not matched to a gene: 15. Germline values: CDR1 MNHEY, CDR2 SMNVEV (reference sequence). The chain's CDR3 is CASSHRTSGRFTHTDTQYF. CDR3 in DNA: TGTGCCAGCAGTCACCGGACTAGCGGGCGTTTTACTCACACAGATACGCAGTATTTT.

The chain recombines TRBV9 with TRBJ1-3; D gene uncertain. The V gene lost 1 base and the J gene lost 7 bases, with 9 bases spanning the gap. Germline V gives CDR1 SGDLS, CDR2 YYNGEE. The CDR3 covers 13 residues. CDR3 bases: TGTGCCAGCAGCGTAATCGGGTCGAACACCATATATTTT. Encoded protein: CASSVIGSNTIYF.

V usage is TRBV2 and J usage is TRBJ1-5, with D possibly matching TRBD1 (6 bases). Trimming left V 2 bases short and J 7 bases short, with 9 bases between. Germline CDR1 and CDR2: SNHLY and FYNNEI. CDR3 length: 13 amino acids. CDR3 region: CASSESGGQPQHF. Written as DNA, the CDR3 is TGTGCCAGCAGTGAATCGGGGGGCCAGCCCCAGCATTTT.

CDR3 in DNA: TGTGCCAGCAGCTTATACGGCAGGGATTATGGCTACACCTTC. It translates to CASSLYGRDYGYTF. The rearrangement uses TRBV13 and TRBJ1-2, with D maybe TRBD1 (5 bases). This CDR3 has 14 residues. Germline CDR1 reads PRHDT; CDR2 reads FYEKMQ (reference sequence). Trimming stripped 2 bases from V and 5 bases from J, with 12 bases between.

V and J are TRBV18 and TRBJ2-7; a possible D gene is TRBD1 (5 bases). The CDR3 consists of 14 residues. V gave up 2 bases and J gave up 3 bases, with 11 bases separating them. Germline CDR1 is KGHSH and CDR2 is LQKENI. CDR3 nucleotides: TGTGCCAGCTCACCAGATACAGGTATCTACGAGCAGTACTTC. Protein product: CASSPDTGIYEQYF.

This chain connects TRBV29-1 to TRBJ2-3; 12 positions agree with TRBD2. Per germline, CDR1 SQVTM and CDR2 ANQGSEA. The V segment lost 3 bases and the J segment 2 bases; nucleotides outside the gene matches: 3. The CDR3 spans 15 residues. The CDR3 DNA reads as TGCAGCGTTGATACTAGCGGGGGGAACACAGATACGCAGTATTTT. Amino acid sequence: CSVDTSGGNTDTQYF.

The rearrangement links TRBV5-5 to TRBJ2-7; D is possibly TRBD2 (6 bases). The germline V gene has CDR1 SGHKS and CDR2 YYEKEE (reference sequence). CDR3 length equals 15 residues. V was shortened by 0 bases and J by 0 bases, with 10 bases between the two germline ends. The CDR3, as DNA: TGTGCCAGCAGCTTGGTGGGACTTACCTCCTACGAGCAGTACTTC. Translating it yields CASSLVGLTSYEQYF.

The chain links TRBV30 to TRBJ1-2; 12 bases map to TRBD1. Germline-derived CDR1 and CDR2 are GTSNPN and SVGIG (reference sequence). V trimming: 1 base; J trimming: 6 bases; junction bases outside the gene matches: 3. The CDR3 length is 14 residues. In DNA, the CDR3 is TGTGCCTGGAGTGCGGGACAGGGGGCCGATGGCTACACCTTC. Translated: CAWSAGQGADGYTF.

The chain carries TRBV4-2 and TRBJ2-1, with D possibly TRBD1 on 6 matching bases. The CDR3 sequence is 16 residues long. In germline, CDR1 is LGHNA, CDR2 YNFKEQ. Trimming cost V 1 base and J 1 base, with 11 bases left between them. The CDR3 DNA sequence: TGTGCCAGCAGCCAAGGAACGACAGGATCCTACAATGAGCAGTTCTTC. This gives the protein CASSQGTTGSYNEQFF.

This chain's CDR3 is CATKEGQADRYGYTF. The DNA for the CDR3 is TGTGCCACCAAAGAGGGACAGGCCGACCGATATGGCTACACCTTC. The rearrangement links TRBV6-5 to TRBJ1-2, with 8 bases lining up with TRBD1. The CDR3 spans 15 residues. Trimming cost V 10 bases and J 5 bases; bases outside gene matches: 15. Looked up from germline, CDR1 is MNHEY and CDR2 is SVGAGI.

The rearrangement uses TRBV2 and TRBJ2-3, with D possibly matching TRBD2 (6 bases). This CDR3 has 13 amino acids. With 8 bases removed from V and 0 bases from J, the gap between germline ends came to 9 bases. Germline values: CDR1 SNHLY, CDR2 FYNNEI. The CDR3 is CASVGTSTDTQYF. The CDR3 bases are TGTGCCAGCGTCGGGACTAGCACAGATACGCAGTATTTT.

This clone was recorded once. The chain is built from TRBV3-1 (or the pseudogene TRBV3-2) and TRBJ1-2; 10 positions agree with TRBD1. The CDR3 has 16 amino acids. The germline CDR1 and CDR2 sequences are LGHDT and YNNKEL (reference sequence). With V trimmed by 1 base and J by 3 bases, 5 bases remained unmatched. This chain's CDR3 is CASSQVWTGGDYGYTF. DNA for the CDR3: TGTGCCAGCAGCCAAGTCTGGACAGGGGGAGACTATGGCTACACCTTC.

The table lists this clone with a few counts. The CDR3 coding sequence is TGCAGCGTTGCTCTCGGGGTTAATGAAAAACTGTTTTTT. Residues: CSVALGVNEKLFF. The genes are TRBV29-1 and TRBJ1-4, with D unclear. The length of the CDR3 is 13 residues. The V gene lost 4 bases and the J gene lost 4 bases, with 10 bases spanning the gap. Germline V gene sequence: CDR1 SQVTM, CDR2 ANQGSEA. Supplemented by reference TRBV29-1 and TRBJ1-4, the full variable domain reads SAVISQKPSRDICQRGTSLTIQCQVDSQVTMMFWYRQQPGQSLTLIATANQGSEATYESGFVIDKFPISRPNLTFSTLTVSNMSPEDSSIYLCSVALGVNEKLFFGSGTQLSVL.